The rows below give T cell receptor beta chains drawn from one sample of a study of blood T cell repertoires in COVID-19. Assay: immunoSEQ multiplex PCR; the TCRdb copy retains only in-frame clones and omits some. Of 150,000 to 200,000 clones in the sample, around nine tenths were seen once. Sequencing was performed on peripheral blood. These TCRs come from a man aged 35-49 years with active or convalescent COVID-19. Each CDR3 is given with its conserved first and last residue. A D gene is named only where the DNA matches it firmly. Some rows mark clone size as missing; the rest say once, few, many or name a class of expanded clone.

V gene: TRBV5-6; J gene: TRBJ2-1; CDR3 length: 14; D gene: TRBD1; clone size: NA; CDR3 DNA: TGTGCCAGCAGCTTTGGGACAGGGATGAATGAGCAGTTCTTC; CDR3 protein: CASSFGTGMNEQFF
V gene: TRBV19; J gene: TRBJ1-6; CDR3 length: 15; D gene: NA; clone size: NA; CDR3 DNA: TGTGCCAGTAGATCTGGCAGGGGATATAATTCACCCCTCCACTTT; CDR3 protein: CASRSGRGYNSPLHF
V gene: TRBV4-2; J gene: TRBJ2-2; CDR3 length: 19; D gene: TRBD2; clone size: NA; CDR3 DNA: TGTGCCAGCAGCCCTCCGTCTAGCGGGGATTTCGTGGACACCGGGGAGCTGTTTTTT; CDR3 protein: CASSPPSSGDFVDTGELFF
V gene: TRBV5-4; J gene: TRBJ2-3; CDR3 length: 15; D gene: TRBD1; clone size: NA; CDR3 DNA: TGTGCCAGCAGCTTGCAGGGACAGATCACAGATACGCAGTATTTT; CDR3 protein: CASSLQGQITDTQYF
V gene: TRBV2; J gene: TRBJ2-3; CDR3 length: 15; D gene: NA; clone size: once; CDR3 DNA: TGTGCCAGCAGCATACAGGGAAGGGGCACAGATACGCAGTATTTT; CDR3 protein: CASSIQGRGTDTQYF
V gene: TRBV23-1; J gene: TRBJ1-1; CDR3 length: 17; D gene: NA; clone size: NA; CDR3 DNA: TGCGCCAGCAGTCATTTCGTGGGGGCAGACATGAACACTGAAGCTTTCTTT; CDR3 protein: CASSHFVGADMNTEAFF
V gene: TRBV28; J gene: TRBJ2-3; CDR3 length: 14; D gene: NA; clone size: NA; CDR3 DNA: TGTGCCAGCAGTTTCCAGGGGCAGGCAGATACGCAGTATTTT; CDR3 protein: CASSFQGQADTQYF
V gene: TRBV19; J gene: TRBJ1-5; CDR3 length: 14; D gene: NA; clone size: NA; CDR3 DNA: TGTGCCAGTAGTTCTCTAGGGGGCAATCAGCCCCAGCATTTT; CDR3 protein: CASSSLGGNQPQHF
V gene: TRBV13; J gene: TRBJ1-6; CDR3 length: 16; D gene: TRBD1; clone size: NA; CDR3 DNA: TGTGCCAGCAGCGCAGACAGGGGGGTACCAAATTCACCCCTCCACTTT; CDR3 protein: CASSADRGVPNSPLHF
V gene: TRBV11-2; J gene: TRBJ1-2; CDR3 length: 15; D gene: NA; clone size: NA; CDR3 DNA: TGTGCCAGCAGCTTAATACGACAGGCTCACTATGGCTACACCTTC; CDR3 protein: CASSLIRQAHYGYTF
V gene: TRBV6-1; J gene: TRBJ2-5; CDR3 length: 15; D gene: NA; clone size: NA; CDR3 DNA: TGTGCCAGCAGTGAAGGCCCGACAGTGCTGGAGACCCAGTACTTC; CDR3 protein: CASSEGPTVLETQYF
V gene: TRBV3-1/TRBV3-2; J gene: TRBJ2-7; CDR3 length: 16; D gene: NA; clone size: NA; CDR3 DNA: TGTGCCAGCAGCCCGGAGGCCGGGATAGTCTCCTACGAGCAGTACTTC; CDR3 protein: CASSPEAGIVSYEQYF
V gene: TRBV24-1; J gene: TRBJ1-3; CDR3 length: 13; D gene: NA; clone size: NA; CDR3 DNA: TGTGCCACCAGGGACAGCTCTGGAAACACCATATATTTT; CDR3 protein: CATRDSSGNTIYF
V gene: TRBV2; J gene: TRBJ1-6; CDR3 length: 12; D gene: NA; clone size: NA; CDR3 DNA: TGTGCCAGCAGCGTCCGGTATTCACCCCTCCACTTT; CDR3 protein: CASSVRYSPLHF
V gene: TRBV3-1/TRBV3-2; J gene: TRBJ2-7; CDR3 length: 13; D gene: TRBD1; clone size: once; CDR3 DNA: TGTGCCAGCAGCCCTCGGGACAGCCCCGCGCAGTACTTC; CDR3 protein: CASSPRDSPAQYF
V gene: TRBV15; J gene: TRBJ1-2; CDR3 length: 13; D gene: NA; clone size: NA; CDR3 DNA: TGTGCCACCAGCAGGGACAGCCGCTATGGCTACACCTTC; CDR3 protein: CATSRDSRYGYTF
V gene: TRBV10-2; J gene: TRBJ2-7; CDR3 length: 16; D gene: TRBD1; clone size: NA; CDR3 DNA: TGCGCCAGCAGTGTAGGACAGGGGATACAAGTGTGGGAGCAGTACTTC; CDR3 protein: CASSVGQGIQVWEQYF
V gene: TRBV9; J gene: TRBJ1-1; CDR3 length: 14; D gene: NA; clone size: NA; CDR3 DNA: TGTGCCAGCAGCGTAACCGCGCGGGGGACTGAAGCTTTCTTT; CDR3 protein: CASSVTARGTEAFF
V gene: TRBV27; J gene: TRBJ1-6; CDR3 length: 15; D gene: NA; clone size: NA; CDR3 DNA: TGTGCCAGCAGAGCAGGGCCGGGCCAAAATTCACCCCTCCACTTT; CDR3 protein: CASRAGPGQNSPLHF
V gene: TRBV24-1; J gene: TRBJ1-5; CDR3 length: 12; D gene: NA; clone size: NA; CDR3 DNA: TGTGCCACCAGTGACGGCAATCAGCCCCAGCATTTT; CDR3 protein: CATSDGNQPQHF
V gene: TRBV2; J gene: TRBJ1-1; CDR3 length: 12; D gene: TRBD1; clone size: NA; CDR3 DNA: TGTGCCAGCTCGATCTGGACAGGTTCAGCTTTCTTT; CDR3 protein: CASSIWTGSAFF
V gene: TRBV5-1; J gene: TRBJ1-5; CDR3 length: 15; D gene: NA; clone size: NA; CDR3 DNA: TGCGCCAGCAGCTTGGACAGTCCGGGCAATCAGCCCCAGCATTTT; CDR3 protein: CASSLDSPGNQPQHF
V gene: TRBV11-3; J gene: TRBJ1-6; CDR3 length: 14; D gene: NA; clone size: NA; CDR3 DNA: TGTGCCAGCAGCTCGGGCCTTAGCGGTTCACCCCTCCACTTT; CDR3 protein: CASSSGLSGSPLHF
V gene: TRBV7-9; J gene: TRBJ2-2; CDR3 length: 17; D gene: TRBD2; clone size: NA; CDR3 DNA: TGTGCCAGCAGCCCAAAGGGACTAGCGGGGCACACCGGGGAGCTGTTTTTT; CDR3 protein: CASSPKGLAGHTGELFF
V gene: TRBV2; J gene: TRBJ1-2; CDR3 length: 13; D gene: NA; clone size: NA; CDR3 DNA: TGTGCCAGCAGTGAAGGACAGGATCTTGGCTACACCTTC; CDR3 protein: CASSEGQDLGYTF
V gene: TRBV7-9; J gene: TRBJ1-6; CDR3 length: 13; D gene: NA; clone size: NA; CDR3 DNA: TGTGCCAGCAGCTTGGCAGAAAATTCACCCCTCCACTTT; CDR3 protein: CASSLAENSPLHF
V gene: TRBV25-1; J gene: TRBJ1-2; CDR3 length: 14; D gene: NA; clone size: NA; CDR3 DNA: TGTGCCAGCAGTACCCAGACAGGCAGCTATGGCTACACCTTC; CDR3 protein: CASSTQTGSYGYTF
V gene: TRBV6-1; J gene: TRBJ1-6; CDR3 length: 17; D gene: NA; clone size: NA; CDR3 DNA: TGTGCCAGCAGTGAAGACCTGGGGGCCTCCTATAATTCACCCCTCCACTTT; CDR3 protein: CASSEDLGASYNSPLHF
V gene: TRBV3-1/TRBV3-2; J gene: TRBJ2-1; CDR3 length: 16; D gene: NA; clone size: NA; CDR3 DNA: TGTGCCAGCAGCCAAGACGCTAGAGTGCGGCTAAATGAGCAGTTCTTC; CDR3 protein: CASSQDARVRLNEQFF
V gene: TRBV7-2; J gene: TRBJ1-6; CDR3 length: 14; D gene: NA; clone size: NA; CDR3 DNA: TGTGCCAGCAGCATAGGACACGTTAATTCACCCCTCCACTTT; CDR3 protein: CASSIGHVNSPLHF
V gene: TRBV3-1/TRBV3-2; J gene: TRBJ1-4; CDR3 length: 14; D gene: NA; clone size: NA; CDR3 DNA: TGTGCCAGCGCCCTTGGAGGGGGAGGGGAAAAACTGTTTTTT; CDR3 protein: CASALGGGGEKLFF
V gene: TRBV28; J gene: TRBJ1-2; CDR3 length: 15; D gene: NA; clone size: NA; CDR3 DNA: TGTGCCAGCACCATCCAAACCGGGGGATTCTATGGCTACACCTTC; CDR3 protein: CASTIQTGGFYGYTF
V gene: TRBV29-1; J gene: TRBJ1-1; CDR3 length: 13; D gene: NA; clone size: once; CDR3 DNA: TGCAGCGTTAACCACAGGGAGGGGACTGAAGCTTTCTTT; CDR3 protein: CSVNHREGTEAFF
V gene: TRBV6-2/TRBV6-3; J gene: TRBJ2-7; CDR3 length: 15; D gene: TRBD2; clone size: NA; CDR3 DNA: TGTGCCAGCAGTAAGACTAGCGGGGCCACCTACGAGCAGTACTTC; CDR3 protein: CASSKTSGATYEQYF
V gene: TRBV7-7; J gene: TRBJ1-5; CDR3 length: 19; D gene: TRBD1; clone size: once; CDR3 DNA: TGTGCTAGCAGCCCCCCCCCGGGACAGGGACCTTATAGCAATCAGCCCCAGCATTTT; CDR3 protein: CASSPPPGQGPYSNQPQHF
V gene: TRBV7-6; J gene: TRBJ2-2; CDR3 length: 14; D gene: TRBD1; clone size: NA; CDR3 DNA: TGTGCCAGCAGCCTGACAGGGGTAATCGGGGAGCTGTTTTTT; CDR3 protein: CASSLTGVIGELFF
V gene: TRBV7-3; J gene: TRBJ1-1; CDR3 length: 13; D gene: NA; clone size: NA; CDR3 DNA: TGTGCCAGCAGCTCCAGGGGTGTTACTGAAGCTTTCTTT; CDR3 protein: CASSSRGVTEAFF
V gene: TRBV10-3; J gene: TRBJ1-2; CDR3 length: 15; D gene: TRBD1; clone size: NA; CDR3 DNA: TGTGCCATCAGTACCCCGGACAGGGGGCGAGATGGCTACACCTTC; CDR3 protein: CAISTPDRGRDGYTF
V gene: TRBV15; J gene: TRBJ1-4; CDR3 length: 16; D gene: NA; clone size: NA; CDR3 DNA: TGTGCCACCACCCACTCGGGAGGTTATTCTTTTGAAAAACTGTTTTTT; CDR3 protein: CATTHSGGYSFEKLFF
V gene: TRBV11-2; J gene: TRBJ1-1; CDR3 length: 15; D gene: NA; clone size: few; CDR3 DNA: TGTGCCAGCGCCAGAAGGGGAGGGCTTAACACTGAAGCTTTCTTT; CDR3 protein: CASARRGGLNTEAFF
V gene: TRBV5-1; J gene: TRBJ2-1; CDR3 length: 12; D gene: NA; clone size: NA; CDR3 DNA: TGCGCCAGCAGCCCAGGGTTCGGGGAGCAGTTCTTC; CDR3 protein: CASSPGFGEQFF
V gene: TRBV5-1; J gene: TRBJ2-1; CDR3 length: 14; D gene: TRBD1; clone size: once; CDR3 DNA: TGCGCCAGCAGCTACGGACAGGGGGGGAATGAGCAGTTCTTC; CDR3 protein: CASSYGQGGNEQFF
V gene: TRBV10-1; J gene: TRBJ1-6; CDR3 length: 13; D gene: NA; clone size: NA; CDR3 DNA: TGCGCCAGCAGTGAAAAACGGGAATCACCCCTCCACTTT; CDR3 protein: CASSEKRESPLHF
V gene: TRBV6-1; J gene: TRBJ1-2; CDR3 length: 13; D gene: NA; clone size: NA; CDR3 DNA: TGTGCCAGCAGTGAAGGGGCAGCATATGGCTACACCTTC; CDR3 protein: CASSEGAAYGYTF
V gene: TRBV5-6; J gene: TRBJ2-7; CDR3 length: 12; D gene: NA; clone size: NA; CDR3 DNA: TGTGCCAGCAGCAACTCGGGTTACGAGCAGTACTTC; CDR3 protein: CASSNSGYEQYF
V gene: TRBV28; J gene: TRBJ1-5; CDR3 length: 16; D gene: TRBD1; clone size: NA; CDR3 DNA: TGTGCCAGCAGTTTAACACCGGGACAGGGCAATCAGCCCCAGCATTTT; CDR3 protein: CASSLTPGQGNQPQHF